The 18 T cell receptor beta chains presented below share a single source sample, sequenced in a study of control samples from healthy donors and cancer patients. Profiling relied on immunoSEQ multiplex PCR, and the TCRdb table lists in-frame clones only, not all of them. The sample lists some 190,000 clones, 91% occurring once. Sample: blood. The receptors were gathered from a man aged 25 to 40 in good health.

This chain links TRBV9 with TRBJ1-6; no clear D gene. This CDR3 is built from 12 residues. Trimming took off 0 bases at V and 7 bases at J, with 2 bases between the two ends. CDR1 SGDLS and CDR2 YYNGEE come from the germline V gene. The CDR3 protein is CASSVGNSPLHF. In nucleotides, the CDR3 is TGTGCCAGCAGCGTAGGGAATTCACCCCTCCACTTT.

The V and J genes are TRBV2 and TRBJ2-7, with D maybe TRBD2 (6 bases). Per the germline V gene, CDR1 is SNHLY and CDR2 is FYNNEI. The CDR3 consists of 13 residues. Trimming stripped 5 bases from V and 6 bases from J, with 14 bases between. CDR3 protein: CASSWRGSFEQYF. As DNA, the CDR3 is TGTGCCAGCAGTTGGAGGGGTTCATTCGAGCAGTACTTC.

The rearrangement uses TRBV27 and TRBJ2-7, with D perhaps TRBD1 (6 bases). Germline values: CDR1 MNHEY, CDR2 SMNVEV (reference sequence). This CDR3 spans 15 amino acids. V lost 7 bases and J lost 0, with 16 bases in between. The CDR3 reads CASTTGGQLSYEQYF. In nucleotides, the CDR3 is TGTGCCAGCACCACTGGAGGACAGCTCTCCTACGAGCAGTACTTC.

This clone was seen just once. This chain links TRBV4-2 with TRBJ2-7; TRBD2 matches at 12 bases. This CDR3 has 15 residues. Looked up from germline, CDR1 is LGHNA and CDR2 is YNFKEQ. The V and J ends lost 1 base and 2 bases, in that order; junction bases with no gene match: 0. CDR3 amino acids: CASSQGLAGAYEQYF. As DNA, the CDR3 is TGTGCCAGCAGCCAAGGACTAGCGGGGGCCTACGAGCAGTACTTC.

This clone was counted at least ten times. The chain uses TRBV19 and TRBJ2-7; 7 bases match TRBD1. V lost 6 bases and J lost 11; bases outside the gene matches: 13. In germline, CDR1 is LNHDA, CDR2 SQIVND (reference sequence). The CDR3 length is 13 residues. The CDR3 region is CASSPIGQAEKYF. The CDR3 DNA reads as TGTGCCAGTAGCCCTATCGGACAGGCAGAGAAGTACTTC.

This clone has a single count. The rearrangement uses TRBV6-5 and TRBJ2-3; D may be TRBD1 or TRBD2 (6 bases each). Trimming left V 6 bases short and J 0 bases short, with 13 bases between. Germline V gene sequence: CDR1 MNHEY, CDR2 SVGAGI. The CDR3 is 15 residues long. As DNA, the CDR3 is TGTGCCAGCAGGCGGAGGGGGACCAGCACAGATACGCAGTATTTT. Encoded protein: CASRRRGTSTDTQYF.

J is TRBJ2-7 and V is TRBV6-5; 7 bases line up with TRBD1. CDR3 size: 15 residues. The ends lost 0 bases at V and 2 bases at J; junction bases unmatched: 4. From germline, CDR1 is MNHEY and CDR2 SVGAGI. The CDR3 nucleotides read TGTGCCAGCAGTTACTCCTGGCAGGGGGCCTACGAGCAGTACTTC. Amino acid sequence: CASSYSWQGAYEQYF.

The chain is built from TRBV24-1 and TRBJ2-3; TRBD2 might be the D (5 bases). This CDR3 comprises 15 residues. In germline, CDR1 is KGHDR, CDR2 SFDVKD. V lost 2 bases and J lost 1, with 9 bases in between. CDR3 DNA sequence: TGTGCCACCAGTGATTCGGGGTTCGGCACAGATACGCAGTATTTT. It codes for CATSDSGFGTDTQYF.

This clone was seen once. The CDR3 protein is CASSGRLGQVNTEAFF. In DNA, the CDR3 is TGTGCCAGTAGTGGTCGACTGGGACAGGTAAACACTGAAGCTTTCTTT. V is TRBV19 and J is TRBJ1-1; 8 bases match TRBD1. Germline V gives CDR1 LNHDA, CDR2 SQIVND (reference sequence). The CDR3 has 16 amino acids. Unmatched junction bases numbered 10, after V lost 5 bases and J lost 2 bases. The full variable domain, its missing parts supplied by reference TRBV19 and TRBJ1-1, is DGGITQSPKYLFRKEGQNVTLSCEQNLNHDAMYWYRQDPGQGLRLIYYSQIVNDFQKGDIAEGYSVSREKKESFPLTVTSAQKNPTAFYLCASSGRLGQVNTEAFFGQGTRLTVV.

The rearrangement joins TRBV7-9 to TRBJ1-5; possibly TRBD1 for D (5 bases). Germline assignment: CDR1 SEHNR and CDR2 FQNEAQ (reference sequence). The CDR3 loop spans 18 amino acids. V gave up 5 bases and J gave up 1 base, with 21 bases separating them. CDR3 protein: CASSASRVGSGSNQPQHF. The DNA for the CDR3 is TGTGCCAGCAGCGCCTCCAGGGTGGGAAGTGGGAGCAATCAGCCCCAGCATTTT. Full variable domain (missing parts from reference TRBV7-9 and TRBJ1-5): DTGVSQNPRHKITKRGQNVTFRCDPISEHNRLYWYRQTLGQGPEFLTYFQNEAQLEKSRLLSDRFSAERPKGSFSTLEIQRTEQGDSAMYLCASSASRVGSGSNQPQHFGDGTRLSIL.

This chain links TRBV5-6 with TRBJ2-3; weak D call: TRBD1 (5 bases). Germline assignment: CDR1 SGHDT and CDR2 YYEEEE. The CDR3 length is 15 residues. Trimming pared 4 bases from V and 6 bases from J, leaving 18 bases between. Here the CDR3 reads CASSRNVGVGDTQYF. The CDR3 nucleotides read TGTGCCAGCAGCCGCAATGTAGGGGTCGGGGATACGCAGTATTTT.

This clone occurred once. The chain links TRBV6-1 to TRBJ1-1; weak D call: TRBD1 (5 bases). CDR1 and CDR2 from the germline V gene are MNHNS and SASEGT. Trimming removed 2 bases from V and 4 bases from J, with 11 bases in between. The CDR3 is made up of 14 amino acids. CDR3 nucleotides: TGTGCCAGCAGTGAACTTTGGCAGGGCACTGAAGCTTTCTTT. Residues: CASSELWQGTEAFF.

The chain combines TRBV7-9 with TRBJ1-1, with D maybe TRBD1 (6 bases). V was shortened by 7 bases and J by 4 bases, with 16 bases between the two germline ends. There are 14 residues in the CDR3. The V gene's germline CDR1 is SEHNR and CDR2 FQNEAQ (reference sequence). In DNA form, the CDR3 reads TGTGCCAGCACCCCCGGACAAGGGGGCACTGAAGCTTTCTTT. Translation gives CASTPGQGGTEAFF.

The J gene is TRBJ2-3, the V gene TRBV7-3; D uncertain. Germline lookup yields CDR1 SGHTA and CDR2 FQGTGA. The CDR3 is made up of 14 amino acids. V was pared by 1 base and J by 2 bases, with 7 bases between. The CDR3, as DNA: TGTGCCAGCAGCTTAAACAGAGACACAGATACGCAGTATTTT. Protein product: CASSLNRDTDTQYF.

This CDR3 is CASSLGLAGLTGELFF. CDR3 in DNA: TGTGCCAGCAGTTTGGGACTAGCGGGGCTGACCGGGGAGCTGTTTTTT. The V gene is TRBV2, the J gene TRBJ2-2; 13 bases align to TRBD2. The germline V gene encodes CDR1 SNHLY and CDR2 FYNNEI. With V trimmed by 5 bases and J by 5 bases, 5 bases remained unmatched. The CDR3 runs 16 residues. Full variable domain (remainder filled in from reference TRBV2 and TRBJ2-2): EPEVTQTPSHQVTQMGQEVILRCVPISNHLYFYWYRQILGQKVEFLVSFYNNEISEKSEIFDDQFSVERPDGSNFTLKIRSTKLEDSAMYFCASSLGLAGLTGELFFGEGSRLTVL.

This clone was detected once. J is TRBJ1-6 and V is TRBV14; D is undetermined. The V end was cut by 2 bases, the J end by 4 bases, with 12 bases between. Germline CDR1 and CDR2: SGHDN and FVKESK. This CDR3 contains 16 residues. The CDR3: CASSQSTGIYNSPLHF. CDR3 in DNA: TGTGCCAGCAGCCAAAGTACCGGGATTTATAATTCACCCCTCCACTTT. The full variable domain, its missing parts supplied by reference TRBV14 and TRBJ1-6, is EAGVTQFPSHSVIEKGQTVTLRCDPISGHDNLYWYRRVMGKEIKFLLHFVKESKQDESGMPNNRFLAERTGGTYSTLKVQPAELEDSGVYFCASSQSTGIYNSPLHFGNGTRLTVT.

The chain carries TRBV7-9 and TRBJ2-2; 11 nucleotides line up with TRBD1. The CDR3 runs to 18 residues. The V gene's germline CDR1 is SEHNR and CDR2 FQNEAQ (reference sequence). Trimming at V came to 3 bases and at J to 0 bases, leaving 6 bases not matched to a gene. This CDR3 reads CASSFLPGQGANTGELFF. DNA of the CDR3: TGTGCCAGCAGCTTTCTACCGGGACAGGGGGCGAACACCGGGGAGCTGTTTTTT. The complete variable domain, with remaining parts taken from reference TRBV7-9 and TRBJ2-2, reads DTGVSQNPRHKITKRGQNVTFRCDPISEHNRLYWYRQTLGQGPEFLTYFQNEAQLEKSRLLSDRFSAERPKGSFSTLEIQRTEQGDSAMYLCASSFLPGQGANTGELFFGEGSRLTVL.

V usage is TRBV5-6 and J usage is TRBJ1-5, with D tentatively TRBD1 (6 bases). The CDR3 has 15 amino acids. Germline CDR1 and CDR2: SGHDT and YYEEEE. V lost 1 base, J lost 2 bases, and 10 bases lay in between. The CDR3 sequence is CASSLRGTGNQPQHF. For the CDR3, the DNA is TGTGCCAGCAGCTTGAGGGGGACGGGCAATCAGCCCCAGCATTTT.